The clone carrying this T cell receptor (beta chain) is classed as medium-sized (0.01 to 0.1%) by frequency. Its target is unknown. The CDR3 is cut off 3 residues early in the read; its end comes from the germline J gene. This specimen belongs to a study of TET2 disruption in CD19-targeted CAR T cells. The CDR3 totals 16 residues. Germline CDR1 and CDR2: SQVTM and ANQGSEA. The treatment here: autologous CTL019 cells: CD19 CAR with 4-1BB and CD3 zeta domains. The CD19 CAR included TCR zeta plus 4-1BB costimulatory signaling. CTL019 was manufactured from peripheral blood T cells obtained by leukapheresis. The assay was immunoSEQ multiplex PCR, and TCRdb's table has in-frame clones only and misses some. The sample totals about 2,000 clones.

The specimen was CD8+ T cells sorted from cultured blood T cells, collected for CD19 CAR T cell therapy. This chain links TRBV29-1 with TRBJ2-4; tentatively, D is TRBD1 or TRBD2 (6 bases each). The sequence was collected from a man aged 70 or older with chronic lymphocytic leukemia. Here the CDR3 reads CSVEAGQFKEGYGQYF. Partial CDR3 DNA: TGCAGCGTTGAAGCCGGACAGTTCAAGGAGGGCTATGGT. The full variable domain, rest sourced from reference TRBV29-1 and TRBJ2-4, is SAVISQKPSRDICQRGTSLTIQCQVDSQVTMMFWYRQQPGQSLTLIATANQGSEATYESGFVIDKFPISRPNLTFSTLTVSNMSPEDSSIYLCSVEAGQFKEGYGQYFGAGTRLSVL.